These 16 T cell receptor beta chains share one sample of origin, sequenced in a study of OX40 agonist ivuxolimab in advanced cancers. Assay used: immunoSEQ multiplex PCR; TCRdb lists only in-frame clones, some missing. The sample lists roughly 45,000 clones; 85% were seen once. The sequenced sample was CD4+ or CD8+ T cells sorted from blood, obtained in a trial of the OX40 agonist ivuxolimab. All receptors derive from an adult with an advanced solid tumor such as melanoma, head and neck, liver or kidney cancer.

The gene calls are TRBV19 and TRBJ1-5; a weak D match, TRBD1 (6 bases). The germline V gene has CDR1 LNHDA and CDR2 SQIVND (reference sequence). CDR3 length: 15 amino acids. The germline V and J ends were trimmed by 4 bases and 1 base, with 11 bases remaining between them. The CDR3 sequence: CASSNGGASNQPQHF. Here the CDR3 DNA reads TGTGCCAGTAGTAACGGGGGCGCGAGCAATCAGCCCCAGCATTTT.

V and J are TRBV11-1 and TRBJ1-3; possibly TRBD1 for D (6 bases). Germline V CDR1 and CDR2: SGHAT, FQDESV (reference sequence). V lost 3 bases and J 5 bases, leaving 14 bases between the germline ends. The CDR3 consists of 15 residues. Written as DNA, the CDR3 is TGTGCCAGCAGCTTTTCGGGGGGGGCTAGAAACACCATATATTTT. This sequence encodes CASSFSGGARNTIYF.

This chain connects TRBV7-7 to TRBJ2-5, with a possible D match to TRBD1 (6 bases). Trimming removed 2 bases at V and 5 bases at J, with 15 bases between. The CDR3 is made up of 15 amino acids. CDR1 is SSHAT, CDR2 FNYEAQ, per germline (reference sequence). The DNA of the CDR3 is TGTGCCAGCAGCTTAAATAACAGGGTGTGGGAGACCCAGTACTTC. This codes for CASSLNNRVWETQYF.

This chain joins TRBV4-3 and TRBJ2-7; D not resolved. This CDR3 contains 15 residues. Per germline, CDR1 LGHNA and CDR2 YSLEER. Trimming took 0 bases from V and 2 from J, leaving 11 bases between them. CDR3 sequence: CASSQDRGPPYEQYF. CDR3 sequence (DNA): TGCGCCAGCAGCCAAGATCGTGGGCCCCCCTACGAGCAGTACTTC.

This chain connects TRBV28 to TRBJ2-4, with 9 bases identical to TRBD2. The CDR3 has 15 amino acids. The junction had 14 bases not matched to a gene; V was cut back by 2 bases and J by 15 bases. Germline V CDR1 and CDR2: MDHEN, SYDVKM. The CDR3 is CASSLARGSGGLRYF. CDR3 nucleotide sequence: TGTGCCAGCAGTTTAGCCAGGGGTAGCGGGGGCCTCCGGTACTTC.

V and J are TRBV30 and TRBJ1-1; D is unresolved. CDR1 and CDR2 from the germline V gene are GTSNPN and SVGIG (reference sequence). The CDR3 covers 13 residues. V was pared by 3 bases and J by 0 bases, with 8 bases between. The CDR3: CAWRLGLNTEAFF. CDR3 DNA: TGTGCCTGGAGGTTAGGTCTGAACACTGAAGCTTTCTTT.

This sequence joins TRBV30 and TRBJ1-2; no firm D call. Germline V gene sequence: CDR1 GTSNPN, CDR2 SVGIG (reference sequence). With 4 bases removed from V and 2 bases from J, the gap between germline ends came to 17 bases. This CDR3 region has 15 residues. CDR3 loop: CAWTSLRTENYGYTF. CDR3 DNA: TGTGCCTGGACGTCGCTCCGGACGGAAAACTATGGCTACACCTTC.

The V gene is TRBV30, the J gene TRBJ2-3; no clear D. CDR1 and CDR2 (germline): GTSNPN, SVGIG (reference sequence). V lost 5 bases to trimming and J lost 4 bases, with 7 bases between them. The CDR3 is 11 amino acids. The CDR3 loop reads CAWERSDTQYF. CDR3 sequence (DNA): TGTGCCTGGGAGAGATCAGATACGCAGTATTTT.

This rearrangement joins TRBV5-6 to TRBJ2-2, with D unresolved. Germline assignment: CDR1 SGHDT and CDR2 YYEEEE. Trimming cost V 1 base and J 4 bases, with 5 bases left between them. The CDR3 loop spans 13 amino acids. This chain's CDR3 is CASSLLSTGELFF. The CDR3 bases are TGTGCCAGCAGCTTGTTAAGCACCGGGGAGCTGTTTTTT.

The CDR3 is CASTPGGLGYNEQFF. In nucleotides, the CDR3 is TGTGCCAGCACCCCCGGCGGACTAGGCTACAATGAGCAGTTCTTC. V is TRBV7-6 and J is TRBJ2-1; 7 bases align to TRBD2. Germline V gene lookup returns CDR1 SGHVS and CDR2 FNYEAQ. V lost 7 bases and J lost 3; bases outside the gene matches: 9. The CDR3 is 15 residues long.

The V and J genes are TRBV6-5 and TRBJ2-3; no clear D gene. The germline V gene has CDR1 MNHEY and CDR2 SVGAGI. The ends were cut back, 5 bases at V and 1 base at J, with 4 bases in the middle. This CDR3 contains 12 residues. The CDR3 loop reads CASSPGTDTQYF. DNA for the CDR3: TGTGCCAGCAGTCCGGGCACAGATACGCAGTATTTT.

The chain links TRBV29-1 to TRBJ2-1, with TRBD2 matching over 13 bases. Germline CDR1 and CDR2: SQVTM and ANQGSEA. V lost 4 bases to trimming and J lost 7 bases; unmatched junction nucleotides: 4. The CDR3 is 14 residues long. The DNA for the CDR3 is TGCAGCGTTGCCGGGACTAGCGGGACAAATGAGCAGTTCTTC. Its protein product is CSVAGTSGTNEQFF.

This chain connects TRBV5-1 to TRBJ2-3; possible D gene TRBD2, 6 bases. The CDR3 is made up of 14 amino acids. V was pared by 6 bases and J by 3 bases, with 14 bases between. CDR1 is SGHRS, CDR2 YFSETQ, per germline. CDR3 in amino acids: CASTSGDGTDTQYF. The CDR3 coding sequence is TGCGCCAGCACCTCGGGGGATGGTACAGATACGCAGTATTTT. The variable domain in full, completed from reference TRBV5-1 and TRBJ2-3, reads KAGVTQTPRYLIKTRGQQVTLSCSPISGHRSVSWYQQTPGQGLQFLFEYFSETQRNKGNFPGRFSGRQFSNSRSEMNVSTLELGDSALYLCASTSGDGTDTQYFGPGTRLTVL.

J is TRBJ1-1 and V is TRBV28, with D possibly TRBD1 on 6 matching bases. Trimming took off 4 bases at V and 1 base at J, with 13 bases between the two ends. The CDR3 extends over 15 amino acids. The germline CDR1 and CDR2 sequences are MDHEN and SYDVKM. This CDR3 is CASSSYRDPNTEAFF. The CDR3 region has the DNA TGTGCCAGCAGTTCTTACAGGGATCCGAACACTGAAGCTTTCTTT.

The gene calls are TRBV6-6 and TRBJ1-1; 7 bases fit TRBD1. CDR3 length: 14 residues. The V segment lost 6 bases and the J segment 3 bases; nucleotides outside the gene matches: 7. Germline V gene lookup returns CDR1 MNHNY and CDR2 SVGAGI (reference sequence). For the CDR3, the DNA is TGTGCCAGCAGGCCCGACAGGGTGGACACTGAAGCTTTCTTT. Amino acid sequence: CASRPDRVDTEAFF.

The chain links TRBV5-4 to TRBJ2-3; possibly TRBD1 for D (6 bases). V lost 0 bases and J lost 2, with 10 bases in between. The CDR3 covers 15 residues. Germline CDR1 is SGHNT and CDR2 is YYREEE (reference sequence). The CDR3 is CASSLERQVTDTQYF. The CDR3 region has the DNA TGTGCCAGCAGCTTGGAAAGACAGGTCACAGATACGCAGTATTTT.